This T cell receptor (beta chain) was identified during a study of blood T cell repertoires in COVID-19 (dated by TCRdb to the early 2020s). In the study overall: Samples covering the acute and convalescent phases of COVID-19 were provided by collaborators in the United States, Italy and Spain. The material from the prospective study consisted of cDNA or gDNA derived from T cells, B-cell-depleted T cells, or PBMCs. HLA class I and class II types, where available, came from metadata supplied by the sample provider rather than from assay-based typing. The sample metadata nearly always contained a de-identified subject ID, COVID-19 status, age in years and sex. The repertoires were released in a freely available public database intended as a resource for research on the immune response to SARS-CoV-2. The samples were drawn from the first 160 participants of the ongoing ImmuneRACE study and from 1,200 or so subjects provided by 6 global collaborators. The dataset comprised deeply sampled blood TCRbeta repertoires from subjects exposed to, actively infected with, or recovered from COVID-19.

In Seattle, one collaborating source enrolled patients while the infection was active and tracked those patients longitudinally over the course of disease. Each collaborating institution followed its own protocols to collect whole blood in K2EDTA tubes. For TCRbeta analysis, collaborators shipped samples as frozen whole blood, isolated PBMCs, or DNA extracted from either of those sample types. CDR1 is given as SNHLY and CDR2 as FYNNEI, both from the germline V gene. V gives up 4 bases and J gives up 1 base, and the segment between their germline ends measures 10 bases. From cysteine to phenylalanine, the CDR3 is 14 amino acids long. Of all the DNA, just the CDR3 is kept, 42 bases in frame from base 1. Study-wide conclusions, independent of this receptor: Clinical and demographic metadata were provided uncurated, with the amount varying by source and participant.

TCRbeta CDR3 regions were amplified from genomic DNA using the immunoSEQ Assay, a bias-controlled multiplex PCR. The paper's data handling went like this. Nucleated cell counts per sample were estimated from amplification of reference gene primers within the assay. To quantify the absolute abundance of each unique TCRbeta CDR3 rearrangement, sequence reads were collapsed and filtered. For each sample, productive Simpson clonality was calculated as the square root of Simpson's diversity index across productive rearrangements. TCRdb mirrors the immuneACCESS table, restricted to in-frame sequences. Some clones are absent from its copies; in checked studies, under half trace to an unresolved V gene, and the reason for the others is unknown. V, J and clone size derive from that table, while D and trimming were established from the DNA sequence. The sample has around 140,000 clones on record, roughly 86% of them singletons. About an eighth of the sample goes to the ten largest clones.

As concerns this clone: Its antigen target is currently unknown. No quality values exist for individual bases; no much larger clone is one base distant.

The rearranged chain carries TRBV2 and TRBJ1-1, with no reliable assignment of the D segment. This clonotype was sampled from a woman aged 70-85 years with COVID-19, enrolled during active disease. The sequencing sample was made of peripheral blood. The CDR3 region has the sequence CASSGGGGNTEAFF. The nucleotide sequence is TGTGCCAGCAGTGGCGGCGGAGGGAACACTGAAGCTTTCTTT.